This T cell receptor beta chain was found in a study of blood T cell repertoires in COVID-19. The overall study: COVID-19 samples, acute and convalescent, were from the United States, Italy and Spain. The cDNA or gDNA used as material had been derived from T cells, B-cell-depleted T cells, or PBMCs.

Authors' analysis steps: Estimation of nucleated cell counts was performed using reference gene primer amplification. Generated by immunoSEQ multiplex PCR, the TCRdb table keeps only in-frame clones and is missing some. V, J and clone size are taken as reported in that table, and D and trimming were inferred from the DNA itself. The table records over 250,000 clones, approximately 85% of them present only once. V lost 6 bases to trimming and J lost 5 bases; unmatched junction nucleotides: 10. Germline CDR1 LNHNV, CDR2 YYDKDF (reference sequence). There are 15 residues in the CDR3. This clonotype originated in a human donor in a cohort sampled during active COVID-19. Sequencing input: peripheral blood. The rearrangement uses TRBV15 and TRBJ2-1; 7 nucleotides match TRBD2. The CDR3 nucleotides are TGTGCCACCAGACCCGGGACTAAAAGCCACAATGAGCAGTTCTTC. This translates into CATRPGTKSHNEQFF.